The 20 T cell receptor beta chains in this list originate from one sample, sequenced in a study of blood T cell repertoires in COVID-19. This table comes from immunoSEQ multiplex PCR, and its TCRdb copy is limited to in-frame clones, with some not included. The sample records fewer than 90,000 clones, about 95% being singletons. The sequencing sample was made of peripheral blood. Receptors originate from a human donor with active COVID-19. The donor label of this sample is uncertain.

The rearrangement links TRBV7-2 to TRBJ1-2; 7 nucleotides line up with TRBD1. The CDR3 totals 14 residues. Germline V gives CDR1 SGHTA, CDR2 FQGNSA. After removal of 0 bases from V and 8 bases from J, the junction contained 6 bases not matched to a gene. CDR3 coding DNA: TGTGCCAGCAGCTTAGCGGTAGGGGGCGAAGGCTACACCTTC. As protein: CASSLAVGGEGYTF.

The chain employs TRBV5-4 and TRBJ2-2, with D possibly TRBD1 on 5 matching bases. V was trimmed by 0 bases and J by 6 bases, leaving 15 bases between them. CDR1 is SGHNT and CDR2 is YYREEE in the germline V gene (reference sequence). CDR3 length: 16 amino acids. CDR3 protein: CASSLGGQPGPGELFF. The CDR3 DNA reads as TGTGCCAGCAGCTTGGGGGGCCAGCCGGGCCCCGGGGAGCTGTTTTTT. Full variable domain (remainder filled in from reference TRBV5-4 and TRBJ2-2): ETGVTQSPTHLIKTRGQQVTLRCSSQSGHNTVSWYQQALGQGPQFIFQYYREEENGRGNFPPRFSGLQFPNYSSELNVNALELDDSALYLCASSLGGQPGPGELFFGEGSRLTVL.

The sample holds one count of this clone. The chain couples TRBV9 to TRBJ1-2; D is ambiguous. Trimming took off 0 bases at V and 7 bases at J, with 10 bases between the two ends. The length of the CDR3 is 13 residues. Germline values: CDR1 SGDLS, CDR2 YYNGEE. In DNA, the CDR3 is TGTGCCAGCAGCGTAGCGGGGTCCGCTGGCTACACCTTC. It specifies CASSVAGSAGYTF.

The chain has TRBV6-5 and TRBJ2-2; D may be TRBD2 (5 bases). Trimming pared 8 bases from V and 6 bases from J, leaving 13 bases between. Germline V gene lookup returns CDR1 MNHEY and CDR2 SVGAGI. The CDR3 has 13 residues. CDR3 sequence: CASWRAGAGELFF. The CDR3 region has the DNA TGTGCCAGCTGGCGGGCGGGCGCCGGGGAGCTGTTTTTT.

The chain carries TRBV3-1 (or the pseudogene TRBV3-2) and TRBJ2-3, with 8 bases lining up with TRBD2. The germline gives CDR1 LGHDT, CDR2 YNNKEL (reference sequence). This CDR3 has 16 residues. Trimming took 4 bases from V and 4 from J; bases not matched to a gene: 10. CDR3 in amino acids: CASSRCRGLGPDTQYF. The CDR3 DNA is TGTGCCAGCAGCCGTTGTCGGGGACTAGGTCCAGATACGCAGTATTTT.

The chain recombines TRBV4-1 with TRBJ1-1; the D gene is possibly TRBD1 (6 bases). The V end was cut by 4 bases, the J end by 3 bases, with 15 bases between. CDR1 and CDR2 from the germline V gene are MGHRA and YSYEKL. The CDR3 contains 15 residues. The CDR3 region has the DNA TGCGCCAGCAGCCTGCTAACAGGGTACGACACTGAAGCTTTCTTT. It encodes CASSLLTGYDTEAFF.

The V and J genes are TRBV6-4 and TRBJ2-3, with 9 bases lining up with TRBD2. V lost 4 bases, J lost 6 bases, and 5 bases stayed unmatched. CDR3 length: 14 residues. Germline CDR1 reads MRHNA; CDR2 reads SNTAGT. CDR3 residues: CASSGSGGGDTQYF. Written as DNA, the CDR3 is TGTGCCAGCAGTGGTAGCGGGGGTGGCGATACGCAGTATTTT.

The rearrangement links TRBV2 to TRBJ1-5; 7 nucleotides align to TRBD1. The junction had 6 bases not matched to a gene; V was cut back by 6 bases and J by 4 bases. There are 14 residues in the CDR3. Germline CDR1 SNHLY, CDR2 FYNNEI. CDR3: CASRDRTPNQPQHF. CDR3 DNA: TGTGCCAGCAGGGACAGGACCCCTAATCAGCCCCAGCATTTT.

This sequence joins TRBV11-2 and TRBJ2-1; 12 bases are a match to TRBD2. The germline V gene encodes CDR1 SGHAT and CDR2 FQNNGV. CDR3 length equals 15 residues. V dropped 7 bases and J dropped 9; count of bases not matched to a gene: 10. The CDR3 reads CASTSRTSGISEQFF. In nucleotides, the CDR3 is TGTGCCAGCACCTCGCGGACTAGCGGGATTAGTGAGCAGTTCTTC.

The chain uses TRBV19 and TRBJ2-7; the match to TRBD2 covers 11 bases. Germline V gene data show CDR1 as LNHDA and CDR2 as SQIVND (reference sequence). The CDR3 has 14 amino acids. Germline trimming cut 5 bases from V and 4 bases from J; bases unmatched to any gene: 4. CDR3 amino acids: CASSLAGGEYEQYF. As DNA, the CDR3 is TGTGCCAGTAGTTTAGCGGGGGGGGAATACGAGCAGTACTTC.

The chain links TRBV7-8 to TRBJ2-1; 8 nucleotides line up with TRBD2. CDR3 length equals 17 residues. In germline, CDR1 is SGHVS, CDR2 FQNEAQ. The V and J ends lost 4 bases and 9 bases, in that order; junction bases with no gene match: 17. CDR3 loop: CASSYPSGGSAGAEQFF. As DNA, the CDR3 is TGTGCCAGCAGCTACCCATCGGGAGGGAGCGCGGGAGCTGAGCAGTTCTTC.

This sequence joins TRBV7-2 and TRBJ1-3, with TRBD1 identical over 11 bases. CDR1 and CDR2 (germline): SGHTA, FQGNSA. With 4 bases clipped from V and 8 bases from J, the junction kept 7 bases outside the gene matches. This CDR3 contains 15 residues. CDR3 coding DNA: TGTGCCAGCAGCTCGAGCGGACAGGGGGCTTACACCATATATTTT. This gives the protein CASSSSGQGAYTIYF.

The V call is TRBV3-1 (or the pseudogene TRBV3-2), the J call TRBJ1-2; D may be TRBD1 (5 bases). The CDR3 has 14 residues. Germline CDR1 is LGHDT and CDR2 is YNNKEL (reference sequence). Trimming removed 4 bases at V and 8 bases at J, with 17 bases between. The CDR3 sequence: CASSPGLLSGGYTF. The CDR3 bases are TGTGCCAGCAGCCCGGGACTTCTCTCCGGCGGCTACACCTTC.

This chain joins TRBV29-1 and TRBJ2-7; D is undetermined. The CDR3 is 13 residues long. V lost 4 bases and J lost 1, with 11 bases in between. Per the germline V gene, CDR1 is SQVTM and CDR2 is ANQGSEA. CDR3 sequence: CSVALWRSYEQYF. The CDR3 region has the DNA TGCAGCGTTGCGCTGTGGAGATCCTACGAGCAGTACTTC.

The V and J genes are TRBV5-4 and TRBJ2-5; the match to TRBD2 covers 7 bases. Germline V gene sequence: CDR1 SGHNT, CDR2 YYREEE (reference sequence). The CDR3 contains 13 residues. J was trimmed by 4 bases and V by 2 bases; bases with no gene match: 2. This CDR3 reads CASSFGGRETQYF. The CDR3, as DNA: TGTGCCAGCAGCTTCGGGGGGAGAGAGACCCAGTACTTC.

This sequence joins TRBV27 and TRBJ2-7; tentative D call: TRBD1 (6 bases). V shed 7 bases and J shed 4 bases, with 14 bases lying between them. Germline V gene data show CDR1 as MNHEY and CDR2 as SMNVEV (reference sequence). The CDR3 has 13 amino acids. CDR3: CASTPRGGYEQYF. DNA for the CDR3: TGTGCCAGCACTCCCAGGGGTGGATACGAGCAGTACTTC.

The genes are TRBV4-3 and TRBJ2-7, with 10 bases fitting TRBD2. With 4 bases clipped from V and 7 bases from J, the junction kept 13 bases outside the gene matches. CDR3 length: 16 amino acids. The germline gives CDR1 LGHNA, CDR2 YSLEER. The chain's CDR3 is CASSLAPTSGSGEQYF. In nucleotides, the CDR3 is TGCGCCAGCAGCCTAGCGCCGACTAGCGGGTCGGGGGAGCAGTACTTC.

The count of this clone is one. The V gene is TRBV19, the J gene TRBJ1-5, with D possibly TRBD1 on 5 matching bases. The CDR3 consists of 14 residues. Trimming pared 7 bases from V and 2 bases from J, leaving 12 bases between. Per germline, CDR1 LNHDA and CDR2 SQIVND (reference sequence). The CDR3 DNA reads as TGTGCCAGTAAGGAGCAGGGTGGCAATCAGCCCCAGCATTTT. It is translated as CASKEQGGNQPQHF.

V gene TRBV28 combines with J gene TRBJ2-7; 8 nucleotides agree with TRBD1. The V segment lost 3 bases and the J segment 3 bases; nucleotides outside the gene matches: 4. Germline CDR1 MDHEN, CDR2 SYDVKM. The CDR3 sequence is 14 residues long. The CDR3 coding sequence is TGTGCCAGCAGTTTGAGGACAGGGTACTACGAGCAGTACTTC. Translated: CASSLRTGYYEQYF. Full variable domain (rest looked up from reference TRBV28 and TRBJ2-7): DVKVTQSSRYLVKRTGEKVFLECVQDMDHENMFWYRQDPGLGLRLIYFSYDVKMKEKGDIPEGYSVSREKKERFSLILESASTNQTSMYLCASSLRTGYYEQYFGPGTRLTVT.

The rearrangement uses TRBV12-5 and TRBJ2-3; 7 nucleotides match TRBD1. Germline V gives CDR1 LGHNT, CDR2 FRNRAP. The CDR3 sequence is 15 residues long. The V gene end was trimmed by 6 bases and the J gene end by 4 bases; junction bases not matched to a gene: 10. The CDR3 here is CASGEDRVEADTQYF. In DNA form, the CDR3 reads TGTGCTAGTGGCGAAGACAGGGTGGAGGCAGATACGCAGTATTTT.